The next 4 T cell receptor beta chains were all read from a single sample in a study of T cells in Graves' hyperthyroidism and ophthalmopathy. RNA transcripts gave rise to amplified TCR beta CDR3 regions. When the TCR CDR3 underwent first-round RT-PCR, the HTBI primer set was used. TCRdb redid the calling of the multiplex PCR reads with MiXCR, one entry per CDR3 protein. In the table there are 550,000 to 850,000 distinct CDR3 sequences, under 20% of which are singletons. The sequencing sample was made of blood. The receptors derive from a woman aged 45 to 65 with Graves' hyperthyroidism that later progressed to Graves' ophthalmopathy.

This clonotype has at least ten counts. V is TRBV27 and J is TRBJ1-2; 10 bases fit TRBD1. Trimming took 7 bases from V and 5 from J; bases not matched to a gene: 10. Germline CDR1 MNHEY, CDR2 SMNVEV (reference sequence). CDR3 size: 15 residues. The CDR3: CASTNDRGRRYGYTF. DNA for the CDR3: TGTGCCAGCACCAACGACAGGGGGCGGAGATATGGCTACACCTTC.

This clonotype occurred many times. The V call is TRBV10-3, the J call TRBJ2-5; TRBD2 aligns across 10 bases. V was pared by 0 bases and J by 1 base, with 11 bases of the junction left unmatched. Germline CDR1 is ENHRY and CDR2 is SYGVKD. This CDR3 has 19 residues. The CDR3 DNA is TGTGCCATCAGTGAGTCGACTCTGAGGCTAGCGGGGGCCCAAGAGACCCAGTACTTC. Amino acid sequence: CAISESTLRLAGAQETQYF.

This clonotype was seen a few times. The V and J genes are TRBV5-1 and TRBJ2-5; no firm D call. The V gene's germline CDR1 is SGHRS and CDR2 YFSETQ. V was trimmed by 0 bases and J by 2 bases, leaving 11 bases between them. CDR3 size: 15 residues. CDR3 sequence: CASSLGARQQETQYF. The CDR3 DNA follows: TGCGCCAGCAGCTTGGGTGCCAGACAACAAGAGACCCAGTACTTC.

This clonotype occurred many times. V gene TRBV20-1 combines with J gene TRBJ2-3, with 8 nucleotides matching TRBD2. Germline loops: CDR1 DFQATT, CDR2 SNEGSKA (reference sequence). V dropped 3 bases and J dropped 3; count of bases not matched to a gene: 8. This CDR3 has 15 residues. The CDR3 bases are TGCAGTGCTAGTACGGCGGGGGGCCCGACAGATACGCAGTATTTT. Protein sequence: CSASTAGGPTDTQYF.